This T cell receptor (beta chain) came from a study of early T cells in non-severe SARS-CoV-2 infection. Study in general: Unsorted whole blood bulk RNA was sequenced, with unpaired chains. Study-wide points: Database matching using VDJdb favored anti-spike CD8 responses, with private and CD4 specificities left missing.

The TCR library protocol attached unique molecular identifiers to the individual cDNA molecules. TCRdb reprocessed the 5' RACE reads via MiXCR and lists one record per CDR3 protein. The profile covers 35,000 to 40,000 distinct CDR3 sequences, with approximately 6.3% appearing a single time and roughly 25% taken by the ten largest. This clonotype was seen repeatedly, ten times or more. Its antigen remains unidentified. This CDR3 is built from 13 residues. Germline V gene data show CDR1 as PRHDT and CDR2 as FYEKMQ (reference sequence). Trimming shortened V by 1 base and J by 4 bases, and 6 bases separated the two germline ends.

The sample was whole blood. This receptor was obtained from an adult who was a healthcare worker with PCR-confirmed SARS-CoV-2 infection or an uninfected control (not recorded which). The gene calls are TRBV13 and TRBJ2-3; D uncertain. The CDR3 DNA sequence: TGTGCCAGCAGCTTAGTTCCGGCAGATACGCAGTATTTT. This codes for CASSLVPADTQYF.